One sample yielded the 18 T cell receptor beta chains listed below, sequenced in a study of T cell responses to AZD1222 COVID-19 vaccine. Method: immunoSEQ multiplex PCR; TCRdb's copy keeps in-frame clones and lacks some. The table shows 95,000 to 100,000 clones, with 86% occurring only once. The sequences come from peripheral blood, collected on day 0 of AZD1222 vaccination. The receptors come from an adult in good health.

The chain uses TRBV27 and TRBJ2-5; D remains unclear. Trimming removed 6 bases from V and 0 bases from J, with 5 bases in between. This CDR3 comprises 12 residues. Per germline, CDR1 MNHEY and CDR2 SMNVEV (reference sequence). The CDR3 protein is CASSSNQETQYF. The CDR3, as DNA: TGTGCCAGCAGCTCCAACCAAGAGACCCAGTACTTC.

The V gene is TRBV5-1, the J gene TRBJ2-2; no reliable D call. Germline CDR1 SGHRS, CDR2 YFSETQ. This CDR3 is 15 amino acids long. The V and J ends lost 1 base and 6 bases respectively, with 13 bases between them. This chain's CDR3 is CASSLIITEAGELFF. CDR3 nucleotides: TGCGCCAGCAGCTTGATAATAACAGAGGCCGGGGAGCTGTTTTTT.

The CDR3 loop is CATRQGLAKNIQYF. The CDR3 coding sequence is TGTGCCACCCGACAGGGGTTAGCCAAAAACATTCAGTACTTC. The V and J genes are TRBV28 and TRBJ2-4; TRBD1 matches 8 bases. The CDR3 is 14 amino acids. Germline CDR1 is MDHEN and CDR2 is SYDVKM. V dropped 10 bases and J dropped 0; count of bases not matched to a gene: 5.

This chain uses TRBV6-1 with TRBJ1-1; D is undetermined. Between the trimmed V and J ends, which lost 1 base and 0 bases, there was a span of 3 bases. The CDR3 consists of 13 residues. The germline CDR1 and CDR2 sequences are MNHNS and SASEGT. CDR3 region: CASSEVLNTEAFF. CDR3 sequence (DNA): TGTGCCAGCAGTGAAGTTTTGAACACTGAAGCTTTCTTT.

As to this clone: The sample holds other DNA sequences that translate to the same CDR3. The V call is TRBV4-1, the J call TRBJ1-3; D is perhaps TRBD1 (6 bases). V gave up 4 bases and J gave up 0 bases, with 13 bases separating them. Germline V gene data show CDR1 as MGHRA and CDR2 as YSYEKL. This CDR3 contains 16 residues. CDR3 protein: CASSLEGDLSGNTIYF. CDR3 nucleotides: TGCGCCAGCAGCCTTGAGGGGGACCTCTCTGGAAACACCATATATTTT.

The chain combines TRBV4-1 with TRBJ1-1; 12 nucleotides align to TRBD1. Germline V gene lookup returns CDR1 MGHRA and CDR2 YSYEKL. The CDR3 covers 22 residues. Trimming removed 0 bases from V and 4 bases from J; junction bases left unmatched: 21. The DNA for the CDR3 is TGCGCCAGCAGCCAAGATCGTTCGTTAGTCAGGGACAGGGGGCGTCGGAGCACTGAAGCTTTCTTT. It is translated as CASSQDRSLVRDRGRRSTEAFF.

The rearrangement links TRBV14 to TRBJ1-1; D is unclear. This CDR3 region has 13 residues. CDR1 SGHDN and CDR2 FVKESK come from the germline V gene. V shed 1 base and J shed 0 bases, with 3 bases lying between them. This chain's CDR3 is CASSQGVNTEAFF. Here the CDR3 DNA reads TGTGCCAGCAGCCAAGGGGTGAACACTGAAGCTTTCTTT.

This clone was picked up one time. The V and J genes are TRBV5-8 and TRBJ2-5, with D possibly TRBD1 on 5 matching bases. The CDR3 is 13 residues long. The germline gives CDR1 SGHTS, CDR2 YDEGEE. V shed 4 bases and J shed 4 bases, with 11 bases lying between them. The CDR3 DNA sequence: TGTGCCAGCAGCCCCCAGGGCTTAGAGACCCAGTACTTC. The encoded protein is CASSPQGLETQYF.

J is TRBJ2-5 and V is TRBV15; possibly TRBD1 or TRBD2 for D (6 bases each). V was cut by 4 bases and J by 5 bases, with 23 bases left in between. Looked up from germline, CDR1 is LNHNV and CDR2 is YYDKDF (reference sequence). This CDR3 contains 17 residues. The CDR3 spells CATSTHSGQKSWETQYF. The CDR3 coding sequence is TGTGCCACCAGCACCCATAGCGGACAGAAAAGTTGGGAGACCCAGTACTTC.

The CDR3 protein is CASSVGTSGSTDTQYF. Here the CDR3 DNA reads TGTGCCAGCAGCGTGGGGACTAGCGGGAGCACAGATACGCAGTATTTT. This chain uses TRBV9 with TRBJ2-3; the match to TRBD2 covers 12 bases. The CDR3 is 16 amino acids. From germline, CDR1 is SGDLS and CDR2 YYNGEE. The V segment lost 2 bases and the J segment 0 bases; nucleotides outside the gene matches: 1.

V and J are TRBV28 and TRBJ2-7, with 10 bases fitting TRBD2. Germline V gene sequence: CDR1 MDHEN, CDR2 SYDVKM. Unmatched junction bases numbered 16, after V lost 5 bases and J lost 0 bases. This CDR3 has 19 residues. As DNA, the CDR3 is TGTGCCAGCAGTCCTACCCCCGGGACTAGCGAACGATACTCCTACGAGCAGTACTTC. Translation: CASSPTPGTSERYSYEQYF. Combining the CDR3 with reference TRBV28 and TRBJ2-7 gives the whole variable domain DVKVTQSSRYLVKRTGEKVFLECVQDMDHENMFWYRQDPGLGLRLIYFSYDVKMKEKGDIPEGYSVSREKKERFSLILESASTNQTSMYLCASSPTPGTSERYSYEQYFGPGTRLTVT.

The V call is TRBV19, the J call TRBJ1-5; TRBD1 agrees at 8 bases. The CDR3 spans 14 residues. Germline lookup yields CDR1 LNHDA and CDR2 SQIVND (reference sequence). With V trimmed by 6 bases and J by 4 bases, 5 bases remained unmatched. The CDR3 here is CASRDRVGNQPQHF. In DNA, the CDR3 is TGTGCCAGTAGGGACAGGGTCGGGAATCAGCCCCAGCATTTT.

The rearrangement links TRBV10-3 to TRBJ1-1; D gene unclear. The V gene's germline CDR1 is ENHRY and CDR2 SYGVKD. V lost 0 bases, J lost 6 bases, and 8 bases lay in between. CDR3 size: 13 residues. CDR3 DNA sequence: TGTGCCATCAGTGAGTCTTGGTACGCTGAAGCTTTCTTT. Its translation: CAISESWYAEAFF.

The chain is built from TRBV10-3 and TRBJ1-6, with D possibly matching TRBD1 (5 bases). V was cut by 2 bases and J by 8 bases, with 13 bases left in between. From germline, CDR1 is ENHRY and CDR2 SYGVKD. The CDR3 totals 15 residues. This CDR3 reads CAISEGGTGDSPLHF. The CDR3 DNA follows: TGTGCCATCAGTGAGGGGGGGACCGGTGATTCACCCCTCCACTTT.

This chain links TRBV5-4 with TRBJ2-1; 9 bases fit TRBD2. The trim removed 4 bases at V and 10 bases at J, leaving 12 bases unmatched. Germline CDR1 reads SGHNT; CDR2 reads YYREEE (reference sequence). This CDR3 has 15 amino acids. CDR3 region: CASSPGSGRSQEQFF. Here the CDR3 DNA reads TGTGCCAGCAGCCCCGGGAGCGGGAGGTCCCAGGAGCAGTTCTTC.

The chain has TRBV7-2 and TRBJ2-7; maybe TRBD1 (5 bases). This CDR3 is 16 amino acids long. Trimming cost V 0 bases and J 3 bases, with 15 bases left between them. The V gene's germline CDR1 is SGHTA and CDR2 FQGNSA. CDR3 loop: CASSLAGNGAGYEQYF. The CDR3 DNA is TGTGCCAGCAGCTTAGCGGGTAATGGGGCAGGCTACGAGCAGTACTTC.

The CDR3 DNA sequence: TGCAGTGCTAGTTTGGGAGGACGAAATAGCAATCAGCCCCAGCATTTT. Encoded protein: CSASLGGRNSNQPQHF. The genes are TRBV20-1 and TRBJ1-5, with unresolved D. Trimming cost V 3 bases and J 0 bases, with 15 bases left between them. This CDR3 region has 16 residues. Looked up from germline, CDR1 is DFQATT and CDR2 is SNEGSKA (reference sequence).

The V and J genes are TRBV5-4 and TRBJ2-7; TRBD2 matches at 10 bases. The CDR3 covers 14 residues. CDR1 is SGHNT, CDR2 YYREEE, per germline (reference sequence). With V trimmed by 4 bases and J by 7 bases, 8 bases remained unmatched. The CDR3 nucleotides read TGTGCCAGCAGCCCTAGCGGGAGAACGGTGGAGCAGTACTTC. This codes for CASSPSGRTVEQYF.